This T cell receptor (beta chain) was recorded in a study of regulatory T cells. Points from the study as a whole: Hydrophobic residues at CDR3 positions 6 and 7 were enriched in conventional CD4+ T cells of CD3G-deficient patients. Skewed V and J usage and few unique V-J pairs marked patient repertoires, most in Tregs.

Primers: 52 TRBV forward and 13 TRBJ reverse. Libraries were prepared by immunoSEQ multiplex PCR; TCRdb keeps only in-frame clonotypes and omits some of them. The data hold around 17,000 clones, with 70% to 85% observed a single time. The CDR3 loop spans 15 amino acids. The J segment lost 6 bases and the V segment lost 5 bases, leaving 3 bases of the junction unmatched. Germline V gives CDR1 SGHVS, CDR2 FNYEAQ. Autoimmunity was present in every CD3G-deficient patient, worse in two. With regard to this clone: The target antigen is unknown.

The V call is TRBV7-6, the J call TRBJ2-3; 15 bases match TRBD2. The receptor comes from a person aged 30-39 years with CD3G deficiency. Sequences were obtained from conventional CD4+ T cells sorted from blood. Here the CDR3 DNA reads TGTGCCAGCAGCCCCGGGACTAGCGGGGGGGATACGCAGTATTTT. This encodes CASSPGTSGGDTQYF.